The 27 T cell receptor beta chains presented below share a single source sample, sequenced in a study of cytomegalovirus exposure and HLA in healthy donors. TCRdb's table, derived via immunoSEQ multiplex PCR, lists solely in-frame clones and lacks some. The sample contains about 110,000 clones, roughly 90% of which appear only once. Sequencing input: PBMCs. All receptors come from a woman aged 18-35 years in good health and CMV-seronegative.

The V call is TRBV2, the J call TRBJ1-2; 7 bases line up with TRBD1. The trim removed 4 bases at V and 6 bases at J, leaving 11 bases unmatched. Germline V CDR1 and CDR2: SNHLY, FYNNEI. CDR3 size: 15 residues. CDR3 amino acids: CASSGPPGTVDGYTF. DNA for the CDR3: TGTGCCAGCAGTGGTCCCCCTGGGACAGTAGATGGCTACACCTTC.

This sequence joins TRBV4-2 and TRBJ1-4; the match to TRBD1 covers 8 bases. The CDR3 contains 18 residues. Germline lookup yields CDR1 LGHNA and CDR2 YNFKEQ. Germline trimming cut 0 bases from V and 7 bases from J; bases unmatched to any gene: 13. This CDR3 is CASSQDRGGQGRGEKLFF. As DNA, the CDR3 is TGTGCCAGCAGCCAAGATCGTGGAGGACAGGGCAGAGGTGAAAAACTGTTTTTT.

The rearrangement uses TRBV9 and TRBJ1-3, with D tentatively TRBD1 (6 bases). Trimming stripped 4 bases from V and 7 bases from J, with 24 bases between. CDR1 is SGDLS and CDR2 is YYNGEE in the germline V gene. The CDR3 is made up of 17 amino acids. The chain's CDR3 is CASSHPNVSGARNTIYF. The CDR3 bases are TGTGCCAGCAGCCACCCCAATGTGTCAGGGGCGCGGAACACCATATATTTT.

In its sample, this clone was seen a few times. In DNA form, the CDR3 reads TGCGCCAGCAGCTTGGTCGGGACAGGGGATATTCAGTACTTC. It translates to CASSLVGTGDIQYF. The V and J genes are TRBV5-1 and TRBJ2-4; 10 bases fit TRBD1. Germline V gene data show CDR1 as SGHRS and CDR2 as YFSETQ. The CDR3 loop spans 14 amino acids. V lost 0 bases, J lost 10 bases, and 4 bases stayed unmatched.

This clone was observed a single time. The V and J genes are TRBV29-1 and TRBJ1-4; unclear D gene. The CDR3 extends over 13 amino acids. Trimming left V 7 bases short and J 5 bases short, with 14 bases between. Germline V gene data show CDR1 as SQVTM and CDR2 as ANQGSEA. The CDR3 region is CSGFLPLNEKLFF. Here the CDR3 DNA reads TGCAGCGGCTTCCTACCCTTGAATGAAAAACTGTTTTTT. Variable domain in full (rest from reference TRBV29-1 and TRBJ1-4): SAVISQKPSRDICQRGTSLTIQCQVDSQVTMMFWYRQQPGQSLTLIATANQGSEATYESGFVIDKFPISRPNLTFSTLTVSNMSPEDSSIYLCSGFLPLNEKLFFGSGTQLSVL.

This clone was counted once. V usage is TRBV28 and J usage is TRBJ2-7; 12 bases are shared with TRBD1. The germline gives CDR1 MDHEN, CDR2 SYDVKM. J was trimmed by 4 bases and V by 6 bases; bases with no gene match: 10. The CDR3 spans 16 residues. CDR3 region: CASSSPGTGGGYEQYF. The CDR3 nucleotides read TGTGCCAGCAGCTCCCCCGGGACAGGGGGCGGGTACGAGCAGTACTTC.

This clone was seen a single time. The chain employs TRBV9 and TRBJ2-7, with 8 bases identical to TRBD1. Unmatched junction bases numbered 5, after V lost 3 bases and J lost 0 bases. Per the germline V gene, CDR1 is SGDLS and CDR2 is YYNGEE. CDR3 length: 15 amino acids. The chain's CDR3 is CASSASGGPSYEQYF. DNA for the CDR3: TGTGCCAGCAGCGCTTCAGGGGGCCCCTCCTACGAGCAGTACTTC. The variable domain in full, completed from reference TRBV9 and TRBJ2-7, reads DSGVTQTPKHLITATGQRVTLRCSPRSGDLSVYWYQQSLDQGLQFLIQYYNGEERAKGNILERFSAQQFPDLHSELNLSSLELGDSALYFCASSASGGPSYEQYFGPGTRLTVT.

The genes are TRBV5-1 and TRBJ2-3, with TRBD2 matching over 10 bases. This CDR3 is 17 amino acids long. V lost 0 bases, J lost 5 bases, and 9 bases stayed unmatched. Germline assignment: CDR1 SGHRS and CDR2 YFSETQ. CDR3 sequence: CASSLGASGGQGDTQYF. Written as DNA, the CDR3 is TGCGCCAGCAGCTTGGGAGCTAGCGGGGGCCAGGGAGATACGCAGTATTTT.

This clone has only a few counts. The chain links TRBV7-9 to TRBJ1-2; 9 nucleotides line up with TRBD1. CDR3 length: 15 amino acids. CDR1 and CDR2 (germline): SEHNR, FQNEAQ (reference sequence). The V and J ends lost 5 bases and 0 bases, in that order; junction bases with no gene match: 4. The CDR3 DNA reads TGTGCCAGCAGCACCAGGACAGGGGCTAACTATGGCTACACCTTC. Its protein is CASSTRTGANYGYTF.

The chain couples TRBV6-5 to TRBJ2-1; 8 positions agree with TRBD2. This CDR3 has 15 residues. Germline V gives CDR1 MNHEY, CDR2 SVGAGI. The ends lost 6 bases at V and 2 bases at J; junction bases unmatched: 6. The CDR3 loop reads CASSPGGGAYNEQFF. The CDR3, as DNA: TGTGCCAGCAGCCCCGGGGGGGGAGCCTACAATGAGCAGTTCTTC.

The CDR3 DNA is TGTGCCAGCAGACACCTAGCCGGGGAGCTGTTTTTT. Amino acids: CASRHLAGELFF. V is TRBV7-9 and J is TRBJ2-2; no reliable D call. The V gene's germline CDR1 is SEHNR and CDR2 FQNEAQ (reference sequence). With 6 bases removed from V and 6 bases from J, the gap between germline ends came to 8 bases. This CDR3 comprises 12 residues.

As DNA, the CDR3 is TGCGCCAGCAGCACCCGACAGGGAATCGGGGAGACCCAGTACTTC. It codes for CASSTRQGIGETQYF. The chain carries TRBV5-1 and TRBJ2-5; the match to TRBD1 covers 7 bases. J lost 5 bases, V lost 4 bases, and 11 bases had no gene match. In germline, CDR1 is SGHRS, CDR2 YFSETQ. This CDR3 has 15 amino acids.

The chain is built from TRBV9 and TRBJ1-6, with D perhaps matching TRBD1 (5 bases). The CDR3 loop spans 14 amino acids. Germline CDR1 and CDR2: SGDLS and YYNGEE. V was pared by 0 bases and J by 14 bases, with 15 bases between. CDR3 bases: TGTGCCAGCAGCGTAGGGGGCCTCGGTGGTGCCCTCCACTTT. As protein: CASSVGGLGGALHF.

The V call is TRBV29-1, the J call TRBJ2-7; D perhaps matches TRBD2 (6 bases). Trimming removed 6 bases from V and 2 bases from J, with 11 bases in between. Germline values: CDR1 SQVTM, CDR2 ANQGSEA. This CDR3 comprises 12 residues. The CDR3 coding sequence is TGCAGCGTCGGAGGGTCCCCCTACGAGCAGTACTTC. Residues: CSVGGSPYEQYF.

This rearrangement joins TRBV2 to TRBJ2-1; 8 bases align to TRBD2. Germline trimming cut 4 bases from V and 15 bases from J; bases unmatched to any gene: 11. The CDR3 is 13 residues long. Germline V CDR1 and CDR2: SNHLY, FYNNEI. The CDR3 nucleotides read TGTGCCAGCAGTGCTAACCTGGGACTAGTTCCGTTCTTC. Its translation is CASSANLGLVPFF.

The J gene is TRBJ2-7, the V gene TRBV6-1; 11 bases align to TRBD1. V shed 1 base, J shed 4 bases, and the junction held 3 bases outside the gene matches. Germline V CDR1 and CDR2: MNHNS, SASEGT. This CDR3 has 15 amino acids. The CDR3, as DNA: TGTGCCAGCAGTGAAGGGACAGGGGGCGGGTACGAGCAGTACTTC. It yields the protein CASSEGTGGGYEQYF.

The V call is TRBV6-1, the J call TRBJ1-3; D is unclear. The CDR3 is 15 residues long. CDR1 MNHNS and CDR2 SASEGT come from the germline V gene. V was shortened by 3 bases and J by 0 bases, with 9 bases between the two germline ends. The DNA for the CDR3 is TGTGCCAGCAGTGACATGGCAGACTCTGGAAACACCATATATTTT. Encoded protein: CASSDMADSGNTIYF.

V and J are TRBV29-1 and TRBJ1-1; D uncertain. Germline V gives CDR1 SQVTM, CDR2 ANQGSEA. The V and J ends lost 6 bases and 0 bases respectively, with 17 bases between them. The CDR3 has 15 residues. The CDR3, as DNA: TGCAGCGTCGTCAGCGGATCAGGAGTGAACACTGAAGCTTTCTTT. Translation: CSVVSGSGVNTEAFF.

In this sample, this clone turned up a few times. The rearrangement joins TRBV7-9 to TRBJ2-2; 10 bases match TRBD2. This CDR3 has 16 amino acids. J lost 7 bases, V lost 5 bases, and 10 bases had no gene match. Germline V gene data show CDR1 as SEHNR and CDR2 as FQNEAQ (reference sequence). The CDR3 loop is CASSLGLAERGGELFF. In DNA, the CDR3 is TGTGCCAGCAGCCTCGGACTAGCGGAGAGGGGCGGGGAGCTGTTTTTT.

Written as DNA, the CDR3 is TGTGCCTGGAGTGTACTACTCCGACCTGTTGACCAAGAGACCCAGTACTTC. It is translated as CAWSVLLRPVDQETQYF. The chain employs TRBV30 and TRBJ2-5; D gene unclear. The V and J ends lost 0 bases and 0 bases respectively, with 17 bases between them. The CDR3 length is 17 residues. Germline V gene lookup returns CDR1 GTSNPN and CDR2 SVGIG (reference sequence). Complete variable domain (other parts from reference TRBV30 and TRBJ2-5): SQTIHQWPATLVQPVGSPLSLECTVEGTSNPNLYWYRQAAGRGLQLLFYSVGIGQISSEVPQNLSASRPQDRQFILSSKKLLLSDSGFYLCAWSVLLRPVDQETQYFGPGTRLLVL.

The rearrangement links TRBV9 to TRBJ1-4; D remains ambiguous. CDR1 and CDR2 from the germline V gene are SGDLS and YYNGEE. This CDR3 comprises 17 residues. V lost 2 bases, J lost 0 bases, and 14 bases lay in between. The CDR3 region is CASSVGGLLATNEKLFF. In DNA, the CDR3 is TGTGCCAGCAGCGTGGGTGGGCTCCTCGCAACTAATGAAAAACTGTTTTTT.

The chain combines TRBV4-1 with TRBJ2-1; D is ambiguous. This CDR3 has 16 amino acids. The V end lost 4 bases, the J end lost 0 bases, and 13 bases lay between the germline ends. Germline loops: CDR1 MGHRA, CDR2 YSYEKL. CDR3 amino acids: CASSPSVLPSYNEQFF. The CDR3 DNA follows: TGCGCCAGCAGCCCCTCCGTACTGCCCTCCTACAATGAGCAGTTCTTC.

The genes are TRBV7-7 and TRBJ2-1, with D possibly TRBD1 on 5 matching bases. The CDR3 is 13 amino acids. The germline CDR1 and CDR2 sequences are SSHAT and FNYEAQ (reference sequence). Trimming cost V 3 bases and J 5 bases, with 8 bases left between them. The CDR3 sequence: CASSFRENNEQFF. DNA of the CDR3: TGTGCCAGCAGCTTCAGGGAAAACAATGAGCAGTTCTTC. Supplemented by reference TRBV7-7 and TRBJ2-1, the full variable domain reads GAGVSQSPRYKVTKRGQDVTLRCDPISSHATLYWYQQALGQGPEFLTYFNYEAQPDKSGLPSDRFSAERPEGSISTLTIQRTEQRDSAMYRCASSFRENNEQFFGPGTRLTVL.

The CDR3 loop is CASSYSQGVYEQYF. The CDR3 nucleotides are TGTGCCAGCAGTTACTCCCAGGGTGTATACGAGCAGTACTTC. The chain has TRBV6-5 and TRBJ2-7, with a tentative D call TRBD1 (5 bases). V lost 0 bases to trimming and J lost 4 bases, with 10 bases between them. Germline values: CDR1 MNHEY, CDR2 SVGAGI. The CDR3 is 14 amino acids.

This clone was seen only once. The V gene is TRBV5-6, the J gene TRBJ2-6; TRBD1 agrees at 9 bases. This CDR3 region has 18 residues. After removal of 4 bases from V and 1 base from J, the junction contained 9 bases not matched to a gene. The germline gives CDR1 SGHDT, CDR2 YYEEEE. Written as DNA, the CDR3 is TGTGCCAGCAGCAAACCGGGACAGGGCACATCTGGGGCCAACGTCCTGACTTTC. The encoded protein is CASSKPGQGTSGANVLTF.

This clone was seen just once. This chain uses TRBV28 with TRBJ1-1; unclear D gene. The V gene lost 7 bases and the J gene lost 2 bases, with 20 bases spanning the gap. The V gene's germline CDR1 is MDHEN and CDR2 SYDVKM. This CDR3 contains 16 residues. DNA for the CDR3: TGTGCCAGCAAAAGTTCCGAGGGAGCGATAAACACTGAAGCTTTCTTT. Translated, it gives CASKSSEGAINTEAFF.

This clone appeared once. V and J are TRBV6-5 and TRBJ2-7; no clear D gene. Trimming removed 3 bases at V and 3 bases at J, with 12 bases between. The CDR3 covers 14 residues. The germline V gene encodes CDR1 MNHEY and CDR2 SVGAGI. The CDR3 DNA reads TGTGCCAGCAGTTATGGTCAGGTCGGCTACGAGCAGTACTTC. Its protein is CASSYGQVGYEQYF.